The following is a TCR beta chain sequence with its context. Trimming took 2 bases from V and 11 from J, leaving 21 bases between them. The CDR3 consists of 15 residues. The germline V gene has CDR1 SGHTA and CDR2 FQGNSA. People in the exposed group encountered a COVID-19 case within 2 weeks before entering the study. Sequencing was performed with immunoSEQ multiplex PCR; in TCRdb, only in-frame clones are kept and a portion is missing. The repertoire holds some 300,000 clones, with more than 90% as singletons. The data derive from a study of blood T cell repertoires in COVID-19. Study in general: There were acute and convalescent COVID-19 samples, and they came from the United States, Italy and Spain.

Material for sequencing was PBMCs or T cells enriched from blood (not recorded which). The genes are TRBV7-2 and TRBJ1-1; perhaps TRBD1 as D (5 bases). The clonotype comes from a woman in her thirties who had been exposed to COVID-19. DNA for the CDR3: TGTGCCAGCAGCTTACATTGGCGGGGCCTGATCTCCGCTTTCTTT. As protein: CASSLHWRGLISAFF.